A selection of T cell receptor beta chains follows, all from one sample in a study of early T cells in non-severe SARS-CoV-2 infection. TCRdb used MiXCR to reprocess the 5' RACE reads, holding one entry per CDR3 protein. The table includes 75,000 or so distinct CDR3 sequences, approximately 12% detected once. Specimen: whole blood. The receptor set was obtained from an adult who was a healthcare worker with PCR-confirmed SARS-CoV-2 infection or an uninfected control (not recorded which). CDR3s include the opening cysteine and the closing phenylalanine or tryptophan. The D gene is left open where the match is weak. Expanded clones get a size class; other rows say once, few or many, or leave the size out.

j_call clone_size v_call d_call cdr3_aa cdr3_nt
TRBJ1-1 few TRBV9 - CASSVALGASLNTEAFF TGTGCCAGCAGCGTAGCTCTTGGTGCGTCGTTGAACACTGAAGCTTTCTTT
TRBJ2-2 many TRBV12-3/TRBV12-4 TRBD1 CASSSGQARTYFTGELFF TGTGCCAGCAGTTCTGGACAGGCCAGAACCTATTTCACCGGGGAGCTGTTTTTT
TRBJ2-3 - TRBV19 - CASSPGHASTDTQYF TGTGCCAGTAGCCCGGGACATGCTAGCACAGATACGCAGTATTTT
TRBJ2-7 many TRBV19 - CASSTGTSGEQYF TGTGCCAGTAGTACCGGGACCAGTGGCGAGCAGTACTTC
TRBJ2-1 - TRBV14 - CASSYDSTYSYNEQFF TGTGCCAGCAGCTATGACAGTACGTATTCCTACAATGAGCAGTTCTTC
TRBJ1-5 many TRBV27 - CASSSQGRDQPQHF TGTGCCAGCAGTTCACAGGGTCGGGATCAGCCCCAGCATTTT
TRBJ2-1 - TRBV5-1 - CASSLVGSSYNEQFF TGCGCCAGCAGCTTGGTGGGAAGCTCCTACAATGAGCAGTTCTTC
TRBJ2-3 - TRBV10-3 TRBD2 CAINPGTSGGDTQYF TGTGCCATCAACCCTGGGACTAGCGGGGGGGATACGCAGTATTTT
TRBJ1-2 - TRBV10-3 TRBD1 CAITPTGGLAYGYTF TGTGCCATCACCCCTACAGGGGGTCTCGCCTATGGCTACACCTTC
TRBJ1-2 few TRBV20-1 - CSARPRGEYGYTF TGCAGTGCTAGGCCCCGGGGGGAGTATGGCTACACCTTC
TRBJ2-7 many TRBV6-1 TRBD1 CASSELGGRDEQYF TGTGCCAGCAGTGAATTAGGGGGCCGGGACGAGCAGTACTTC
TRBJ1-2 - TRBV12-3/TRBV12-4 - CASSLDQLYGYTF TGTGCCAGCAGTTTAGACCAGCTCTATGGCTACACCTTC
TRBJ2-5 many TRBV5-1 - CASSFGQQETQYF TGCGCCAGCAGCTTCGGGCAGCAAGAGACCCAGTACTTC
TRBJ2-5 few TRBV6-6 - CASSLRPRETQYF TGTGCCAGCAGTTTACGTCCAAGGGAGACCCAGTACTTC
TRBJ2-5 - TRBV29-1 TRBD1 CSVAGGGETQYF TGCAGCGTCGCAGGGGGTGGCGAGACCCAGTACTTC
TRBJ1-1 few TRBV6-6 TRBD1 CASTPTGRLAEAFF TGTGCCAGCACCCCGACAGGGCGGTTGGCTGAAGCTTTCTTT
TRBJ1-1 many TRBV12-3/TRBV12-4 - CASSFEGNTEAFF TGTGCCAGCAGTTTCGAGGGGAACACTGAAGCTTTCTTT
TRBJ1-3 few TRBV9 - CASSLDGHSGNTIYF TGTGCCAGCAGTTTGGACGGACACTCTGGAAACACCATATATTTT
TRBJ2-2 many TRBV6-2/TRBV6-3 - CASSSTYTGELFF TGTGCCAGCAGTAGCACGTACACCGGGGAGCTGTTTTTT
TRBJ2-1 many TRBV7-2 - CASSLGFGVRGQFF TGTGCCAGCAGCTTAGGTTTTGGGGTTAGAGGGCAGTTCTTC
TRBJ2-3 few TRBV11-1 TRBD1 CASSQQGQSGTQYF TGTGCCAGCAGCCAACAGGGACAGAGTGGTACGCAGTATTTT
TRBJ2-7 many TRBV5-4 - CASSLKESSYEQYF TGTGCCAGCAGCTTGAAGGAGAGCTCCTACGAGCAGTACTTC
TRBJ2-7 once TRBV4-2 - CASSQADARREQYF TGTGCCAGCAGCCAGGCGGACGCACGTAGGGAGCAGTACTTC
TRBJ1-6 - TRBV7-9 - CASSLAFSQDRSPLHF TGTGCCAGCAGCTTAGCGTTTTCTCAGGATCGATCACCCCTCCACTTT
TRBJ2-2 - TRBV6-1 - CASIETGELFF TGTGCCAGCATCGAAACCGGGGAGCTGTTTTTT
TRBJ2-3 - TRBV6-4 TRBD2 CASSDQAGEVDTQYF TGTGCCAGCAGTGACCAAGCGGGAGAGGTAGATACGCAGTATTTT
TRBJ2-1 few TRBV7-2 TRBD2 CASSLIASGNDQFF TGTGCCAGCAGCTTAATTGCTAGCGGGAACGATCAGTTCTTC
TRBJ1-1 many TRBV6-1 - CASRFDRLNTEAFF TGTGCCAGCAGATTTGACAGATTGAACACTGAAGCTTTCTTT
TRBJ1-2 few TRBV19 - CASSSTQLYGYTF TGTGCCAGTAGCTCCACCCAGCTCTATGGCTACACCTTC
TRBJ1-2 - TRBV6-5 - CASSYRDLDGYTF TGTGCCAGCAGTTACCGTGATCTTGATGGCTACACCTTC
TRBJ2-1 many TRBV4-2 - CASSQENVETNEQFF TGTGCCAGCAGCCAAGAGAATGTAGAAACCAATGAGCAGTTCTTC
TRBJ2-7 few TRBV7-9 - CASSPTGANYEQYF TGTGCCAGCAGCCCTACGGGGGCCAACTACGAGCAGTACTTC
TRBJ2-7 few TRBV5-1 - CASRITYEQYF TGCGCCAGCAGGATAACCTACGAGCAGTACTTC
TRBJ2-3 - TRBV28 TRBD1 CASSLDRGLDTQYF TGTGCCAGCAGTTTGGACAGGGGGCTCGATACGCAGTATTTT
TRBJ2-7 - TRBV7-9 - CASSFRIGDLVYEQYF TGTGCCAGCAGCTTCAGGATCGGAGATCTCGTCTACGAGCAGTACTTC
TRBJ2-3 - TRBV29-1 - CSVAPGARRSTQYF TGCAGCGTGGCGCCGGGGGCTAGACGGAGTACGCAGTATTTT
TRBJ2-7 - TRBV20-1 TRBD2 CSARVPLSGSSAEQYF TGCAGTGCTAGAGTCCCTCTTAGCGGGTCCTCTGCCGAGCAGTACTTC
TRBJ2-7 - TRBV9 - CASSVGASYEQYF TGTGCCAGCAGCGTAGGTGCCAGCTACGAGCAGTACTTC
TRBJ2-7 many TRBV27 TRBD2 CASSPRTSGSKYEQYF TGTGCCAGCAGTCCTCGGACTAGCGGAAGCAAATACGAGCAGTACTTC
TRBJ2-5 few TRBV6-5 - CASSHRKGRREETQYF TGTGCCAGCAGTCACCGCAAGGGCAGACGAGAAGAGACCCAGTACTTC
TRBJ1-1 - TRBV10-3 - CAISSRVNTEAFF TGTGCCATCTCGTCAAGGGTGAACACTGAAGCTTTCTTT